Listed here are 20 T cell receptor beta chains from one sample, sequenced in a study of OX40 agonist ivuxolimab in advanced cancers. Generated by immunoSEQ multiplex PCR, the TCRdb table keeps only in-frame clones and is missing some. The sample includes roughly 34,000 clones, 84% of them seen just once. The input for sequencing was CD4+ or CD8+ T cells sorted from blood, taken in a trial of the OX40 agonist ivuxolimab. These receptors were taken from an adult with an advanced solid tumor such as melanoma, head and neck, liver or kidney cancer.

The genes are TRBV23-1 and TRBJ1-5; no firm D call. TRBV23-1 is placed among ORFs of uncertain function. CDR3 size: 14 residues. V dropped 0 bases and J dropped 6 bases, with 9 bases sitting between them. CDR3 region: CASSQSRPGQPQHF. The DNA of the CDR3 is TGCGCCAGCAGTCAATCGAGGCCGGGTCAGCCCCAGCATTTT.

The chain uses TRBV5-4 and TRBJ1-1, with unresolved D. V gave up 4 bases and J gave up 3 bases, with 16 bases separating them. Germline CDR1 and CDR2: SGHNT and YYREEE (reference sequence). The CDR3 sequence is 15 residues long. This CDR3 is CASSPDSKGDTEAFF. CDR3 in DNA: TGTGCCAGCAGCCCAGACTCGAAGGGAGACACTGAAGCTTTCTTT.

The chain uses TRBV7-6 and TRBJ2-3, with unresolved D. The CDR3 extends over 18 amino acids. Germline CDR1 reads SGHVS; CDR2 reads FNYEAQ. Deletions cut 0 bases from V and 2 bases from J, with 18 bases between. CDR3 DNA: TGTGCCAGCAGCTTAGCTGGCGGTCCTCGTGAGGTCACAGATACGCAGTATTTT. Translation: CASSLAGGPREVTDTQYF.

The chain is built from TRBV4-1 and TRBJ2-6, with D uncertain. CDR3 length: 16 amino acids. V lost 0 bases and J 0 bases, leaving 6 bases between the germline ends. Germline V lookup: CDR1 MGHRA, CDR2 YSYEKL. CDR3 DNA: TGCGCCAGCAGCCAAGATAAACCCTCTGGGGCCAACGTCCTGACTTTC. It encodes CASSQDKPSGANVLTF.

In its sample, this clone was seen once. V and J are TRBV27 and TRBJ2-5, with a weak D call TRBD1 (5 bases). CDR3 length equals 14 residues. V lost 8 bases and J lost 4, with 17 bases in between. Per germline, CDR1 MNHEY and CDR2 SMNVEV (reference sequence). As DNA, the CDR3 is TGTGCCAGCGGAACCACAGGCTCGTCAGAGACCCAGTACTTC. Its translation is CASGTTGSSETQYF.

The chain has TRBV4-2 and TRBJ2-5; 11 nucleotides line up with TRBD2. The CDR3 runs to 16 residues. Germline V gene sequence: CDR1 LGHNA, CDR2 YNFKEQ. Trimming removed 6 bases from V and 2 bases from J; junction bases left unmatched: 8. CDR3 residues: CASRIGTSGAQETQYF. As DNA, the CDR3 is TGTGCCAGCAGGATCGGGACTAGCGGCGCACAAGAGACCCAGTACTTC.

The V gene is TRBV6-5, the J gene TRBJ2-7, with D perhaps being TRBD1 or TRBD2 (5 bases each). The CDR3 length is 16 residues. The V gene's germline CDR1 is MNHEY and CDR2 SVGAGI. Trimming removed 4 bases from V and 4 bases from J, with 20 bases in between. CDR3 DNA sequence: TGTGCCAGCAGTTCGGGGTGGCAGGGTGATTGGTACGAGCAGTACTTC. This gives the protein CASSSGWQGDWYEQYF.

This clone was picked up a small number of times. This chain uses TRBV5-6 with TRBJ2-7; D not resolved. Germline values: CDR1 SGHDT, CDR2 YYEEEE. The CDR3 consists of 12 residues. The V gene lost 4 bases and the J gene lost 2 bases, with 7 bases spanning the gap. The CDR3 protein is CASSAVAYEQYF. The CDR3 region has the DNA TGTGCCAGCAGCGCGGTGGCCTACGAGCAGTACTTC.

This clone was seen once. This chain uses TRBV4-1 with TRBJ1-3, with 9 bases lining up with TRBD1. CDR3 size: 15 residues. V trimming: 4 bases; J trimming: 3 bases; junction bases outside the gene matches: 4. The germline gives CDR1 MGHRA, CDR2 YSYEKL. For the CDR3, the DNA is TGCGCCAGCAGCCCTTGGACAGGGGATGGAAACACCATATATTTT. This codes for CASSPWTGDGNTIYF.

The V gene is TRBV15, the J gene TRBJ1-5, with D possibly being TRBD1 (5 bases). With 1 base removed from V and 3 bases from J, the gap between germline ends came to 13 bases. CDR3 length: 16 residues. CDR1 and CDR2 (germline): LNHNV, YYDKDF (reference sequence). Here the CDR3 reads CATSRGKQAYNQPQHF. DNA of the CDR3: TGTGCCACCAGCAGAGGTAAACAGGCGTACAATCAGCCCCAGCATTTT.

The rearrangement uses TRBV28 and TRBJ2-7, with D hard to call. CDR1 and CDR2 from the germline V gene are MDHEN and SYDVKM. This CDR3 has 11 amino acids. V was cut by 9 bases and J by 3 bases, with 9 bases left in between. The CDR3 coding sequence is TGTGCCAGTTTTAGTGGCTACGAGCAGTACTTC. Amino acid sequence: CASFSGYEQYF.

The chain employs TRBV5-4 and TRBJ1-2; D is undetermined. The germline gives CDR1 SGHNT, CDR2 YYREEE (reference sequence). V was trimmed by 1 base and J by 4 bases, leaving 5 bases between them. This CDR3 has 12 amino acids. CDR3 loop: CASSLPSYGYTF. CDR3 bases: TGTGCCAGCAGCTTGCCCAGCTATGGCTACACCTTC.

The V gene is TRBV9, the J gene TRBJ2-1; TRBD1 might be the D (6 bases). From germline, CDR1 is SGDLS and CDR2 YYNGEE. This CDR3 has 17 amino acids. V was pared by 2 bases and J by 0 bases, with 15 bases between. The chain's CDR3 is CASSVSGTPSSYNEQFF. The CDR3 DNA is TGTGCCAGCAGCGTTTCCGGGACACCTAGCTCCTACAATGAGCAGTTCTTC.

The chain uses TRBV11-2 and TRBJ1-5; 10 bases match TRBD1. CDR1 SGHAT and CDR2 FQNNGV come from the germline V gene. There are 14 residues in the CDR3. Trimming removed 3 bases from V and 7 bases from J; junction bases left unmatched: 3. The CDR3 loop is CASSFGTGEQPQHF. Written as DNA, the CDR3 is TGTGCCAGCAGCTTCGGGACAGGGGAACAGCCCCAGCATTTT. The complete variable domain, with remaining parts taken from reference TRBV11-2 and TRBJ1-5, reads EAGVAQSPRYKIIEKRQSVAFWCNPISGHATLYWYQQILGQGPKLLIQFQNNGVVDDSQLPKDRFSAERLKGVDSTLKIQPAKLEDSAVYLCASSFGTGEQPQHFGDGTRLSIL.

CDR3 nucleotide sequence: TGTGCCAGCAGCTTTCGACAGGGGGATGAGCAGTTCTTC. Protein: CASSFRQGDEQFF. The gene calls are TRBV11-3 and TRBJ2-1; 9 bases map to TRBD1. Germline trimming cut 3 bases from V and 8 bases from J; bases unmatched to any gene: 2. Germline CDR1 SGHNT, CDR2 YENEEA. The length of the CDR3 is 13 residues. The full variable domain, rest sourced from reference TRBV11-3 and TRBJ2-1, is EAGVVQSPRYKIIEKKQPVAFWCNPISGHNTLYWYLQNLGQGPELLIRYENEEAVDDSQLPKDRFSAERLKGVDSTLKIQPAELGDSAVYLCASSFRQGDEQFFGPGTRLTVL.

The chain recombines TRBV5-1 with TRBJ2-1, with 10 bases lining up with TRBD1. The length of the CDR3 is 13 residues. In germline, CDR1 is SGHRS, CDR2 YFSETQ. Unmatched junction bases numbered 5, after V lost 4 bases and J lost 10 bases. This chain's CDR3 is CASSPRDRGEQFF. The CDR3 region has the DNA TGCGCCAGCAGCCCTAGGGACAGGGGAGAGCAGTTCTTC.

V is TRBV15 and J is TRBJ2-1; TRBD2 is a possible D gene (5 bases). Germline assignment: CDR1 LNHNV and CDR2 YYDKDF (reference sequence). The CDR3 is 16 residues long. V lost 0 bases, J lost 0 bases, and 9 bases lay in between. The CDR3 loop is CATSREEVVSYNEQFF. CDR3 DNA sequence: TGTGCCACCAGCAGAGAGGAGGTAGTCTCCTACAATGAGCAGTTCTTC.

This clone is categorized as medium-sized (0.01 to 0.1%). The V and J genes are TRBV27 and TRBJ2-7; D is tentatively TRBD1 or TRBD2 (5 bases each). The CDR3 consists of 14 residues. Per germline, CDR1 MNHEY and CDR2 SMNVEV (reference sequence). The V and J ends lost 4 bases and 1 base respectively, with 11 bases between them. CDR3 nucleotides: TGTGCCAGCAGTTCTGGGGGAATGTCCTACGAGCAGTACTTC. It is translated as CASSSGGMSYEQYF.

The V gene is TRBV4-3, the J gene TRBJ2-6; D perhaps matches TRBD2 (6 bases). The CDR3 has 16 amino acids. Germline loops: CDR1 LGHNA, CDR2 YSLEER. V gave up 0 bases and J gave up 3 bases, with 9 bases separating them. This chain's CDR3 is CASSQEWGGGANVLTF. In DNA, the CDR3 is TGCGCCAGCAGCCAAGAATGGGGAGGTGGGGCCAACGTCCTGACTTTC.

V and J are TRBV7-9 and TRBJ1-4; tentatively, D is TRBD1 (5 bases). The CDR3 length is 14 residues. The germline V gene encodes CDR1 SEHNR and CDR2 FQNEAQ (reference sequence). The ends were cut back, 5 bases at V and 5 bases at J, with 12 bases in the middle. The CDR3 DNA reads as TGTGCCAGCAGCGTCGGGACCGAGAATGAAAAACTGTTTTTT. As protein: CASSVGTENEKLFF.